These T cell receptor beta chains were read from a single sample in a study of blood T cell repertoires in COVID-19. Produced via immunoSEQ multiplex PCR; TCRdb's table is partial and in-frame only. The sample shows some 70,000 clones, 90% to 95% of them seen only once. The material sequenced was peripheral blood. The origin of the receptors is a man aged 35-49 years with COVID-19, enrolled during active disease. CDR3s include the opening cysteine and the closing phenylalanine or tryptophan. Each record gives: J gene, D gene, V gene, clone size, CDR3 DNA, CDR3 protein. The D gene is left open where the match is weak. Only part of the rows carry a size: once, few, many, or a class if the clone is expanded.

j_call: TRBJ1-1; d_call: NA; v_call: TRBV2; clone_size: NA; cdr3_nt: TGTGCCAGCAGTGGCCGCGGCCCCGGAACATGGAACACTGAAGCTTTCTTT; cdr3_aa: CASSGRGPGTWNTEAFF
j_call: TRBJ2-5; d_call: TRBD1; v_call: TRBV6-2/TRBV6-3; clone_size: NA; cdr3_nt: TGTGCCAGCAGTACATCACAGGGGGCTGGGGAGACCCAGTACTTC; cdr3_aa: CASSTSQGAGETQYF
j_call: TRBJ2-2; d_call: TRBD1; v_call: TRBV18; clone_size: NA; cdr3_nt: TGTGCCAGCTCACCATCGGGACAGCAGAACACCGGGGAGCTGTTTTTT; cdr3_aa: CASSPSGQQNTGELFF
j_call: TRBJ2-7; d_call: NA; v_call: TRBV5-4; clone_size: NA; cdr3_nt: TGTGCCAGCAGCAACGGACTAACTGATAGGGAGCAGTACTTC; cdr3_aa: CASSNGLTDREQYF
j_call: TRBJ1-4; d_call: NA; v_call: TRBV30; clone_size: NA; cdr3_nt: TGTGCCTGGAGTGTAACGGGGTTCAATGAAAAACTGTTTTTT; cdr3_aa: CAWSVTGFNEKLFF
j_call: TRBJ1-2; d_call: NA; v_call: TRBV5-1; clone_size: NA; cdr3_nt: TGCGCCAGCAGCTTCGAACAGGACTATGGCTACACCTTC; cdr3_aa: CASSFEQDYGYTF
j_call: TRBJ2-7; d_call: TRBD1; v_call: TRBV3-1/TRBV3-2; clone_size: few; cdr3_nt: TGTGCCAGCAGCCAAGGGACAGGCTACGAGCAGTACTTC; cdr3_aa: CASSQGTGYEQYF
j_call: TRBJ2-7; d_call: NA; v_call: TRBV3-1/TRBV3-2; clone_size: once; cdr3_nt: TGTGCCAGCAGCCAAGATGCGGCATTCTCCTACGAGCAGTACTTC; cdr3_aa: CASSQDAAFSYEQYF
j_call: TRBJ1-3; d_call: NA; v_call: TRBV30; clone_size: NA; cdr3_nt: TGTGCCTTTTACACAGGGTTGACTGGAAACACCATATATTTT; cdr3_aa: CAFYTGLTGNTIYF
j_call: TRBJ2-7; d_call: NA; v_call: TRBV2; clone_size: NA; cdr3_nt: TGTGCCAGCAGTGAAAAAACCGGGATATACGAGCAGTACTTC; cdr3_aa: CASSEKTGIYEQYF
j_call: TRBJ2-2; d_call: TRBD1; v_call: TRBV4-1; clone_size: NA; cdr3_nt: TGCGCCAGCAGCCAAGATACGGGACAGGCCAACACCGGGGAGCTGTTTTTT; cdr3_aa: CASSQDTGQANTGELFF
j_call: TRBJ2-7; d_call: TRBD1; v_call: TRBV5-1; clone_size: few; cdr3_nt: TGCGCCAGCAGCTTGGCAGGGGGCGAGCAGTACTTC; cdr3_aa: CASSLAGGEQYF
j_call: TRBJ1-2; d_call: NA; v_call: TRBV6-5; clone_size: NA; cdr3_nt: TGTGCCAGCAGTTATTGGGGGGAAAGAAGCGATGGCTACACCTTC; cdr3_aa: CASSYWGERSDGYTF
j_call: TRBJ1-3; d_call: TRBD1; v_call: TRBV19; clone_size: NA; cdr3_nt: TGTGCCAGTGCCCAAACAGGGGAAACTGGAAACACCATATATTTT; cdr3_aa: CASAQTGETGNTIYF
j_call: TRBJ1-4; d_call: TRBD1; v_call: TRBV2; clone_size: NA; cdr3_nt: TGTGCCAGCAGTGAATGGACAGGGGGAGGTGAAAAACTGTTTTTT; cdr3_aa: CASSEWTGGGEKLFF
j_call: TRBJ2-3; d_call: TRBD2; v_call: TRBV6-2/TRBV6-3; clone_size: few; cdr3_nt: TGTGCCAGCAGTTCTCCTCCTAGCGGGGGTAGCACAGATACGCAGTATTTT; cdr3_aa: CASSSPPSGGSTDTQYF
j_call: TRBJ1-4; d_call: NA; v_call: TRBV9; clone_size: NA; cdr3_nt: TGTGCCAGCAGCGTAGACGTGGGCGTTAATGAAAAACTGTTTTTT; cdr3_aa: CASSVDVGVNEKLFF
j_call: TRBJ1-1; d_call: TRBD1; v_call: TRBV5-4; clone_size: NA; cdr3_nt: TGTGCCAGCAGCTACAGGACAGGGGGAACTGAAGCTTTCTTT; cdr3_aa: CASSYRTGGTEAFF
j_call: TRBJ2-7; d_call: TRBD1; v_call: TRBV5-6; clone_size: NA; cdr3_nt: TGTGCCAGCAGCTTGGTGCCCGGGACAGGGGGCGCGACCTACGAGCAGTACTTC; cdr3_aa: CASSLVPGTGGATYEQYF
j_call: TRBJ1-5; d_call: NA; v_call: TRBV14; clone_size: NA; cdr3_nt: TGTGCCAGCAGCCAAGCGTTAGGAGAGCCCCAGCATTTT; cdr3_aa: CASSQALGEPQHF
j_call: TRBJ1-1; d_call: NA; v_call: TRBV5-4; clone_size: NA; cdr3_nt: TGTGCCAGCAGCCAAAATATTGACAGTCTTGAAGCTTTCTTT; cdr3_aa: CASSQNIDSLEAFF
j_call: TRBJ2-2; d_call: NA; v_call: TRBV30; clone_size: NA; cdr3_nt: TGTGCCGGCCCGGGCCGGGGAAACACCGGGGAGCTGTTTTTT; cdr3_aa: CAGPGRGNTGELFF